Presented here are 6 T cell receptor beta chains from one specimen sequenced in a study of radiotherapy plus CTLA-4 blockade in lung cancer. The assay was immunoSEQ multiplex PCR, and TCRdb's table has in-frame clones only and misses some. The data hold some 33,000 clones, with around 70% observed a single time. The sequencing here drew on peripheral blood, taken from a patient treated with radiotherapy plus ipilimumab. Receptor source: a human donor with non-small cell lung cancer whose response to radiotherapy plus ipilimumab could not be evaluated.

The J gene is TRBJ2-3, the V gene TRBV6-1, with a weak D call TRBD2 (6 bases). CDR3 length: 16 residues. Germline V gene sequence: CDR1 MNHNS, CDR2 SASEGT. The ends were cut back, 2 bases at V and 2 bases at J, with 14 bases in the middle. DNA for the CDR3: TGTGCCAGCAGTGAACTCGCGGGGAGTAACACAGATACGCAGTATTTT. Translated, it gives CASSELAGSNTDTQYF.

A note on this clone: Other DNA sequences in this specimen translate into the identical CDR3. The chain couples TRBV27 to TRBJ1-6; TRBD1 might be the D (5 bases). Germline CDR1 reads MNHEY; CDR2 reads SMNVEV (reference sequence). This CDR3 contains 16 residues. V lost 5 bases, J lost 0 bases, and 11 bases lay in between. The CDR3 region has the DNA TGTGCCAGCAGTCGAGGACACAGCTCCTATAATTCACCCCTCCACTTT. Translated, it gives CASSRGHSSYNSPLHF.

Details on this clone: A junction boundary mismatches the germline segment, possibly from a read error. The rearrangement joins TRBV5-1 to TRBJ2-7; 11 nucleotides align to TRBD1. CDR1 and CDR2 (germline): SGHRS, YFSETQ. There are 13 residues in the CDR3. The CDR3 nucleotides read TGCGCCAGCAGCACCGGGACAGGGGGTAGGGGAGACTTC. Its translation is CASSTGTGGRGDF.

The V and J genes are TRBV25-1 and TRBJ1-4; D is undetermined. The ends were cut back, 2 bases at V and 6 bases at J, with 7 bases in the middle. CDR1 is MGHDK and CDR2 is SYGVNS in the germline V gene. The CDR3 has 13 residues. As DNA, the CDR3 is TGTGCCAGCAGTGAAGGCGGTGATGAAAAACTGTTTTTT. Encoded protein: CASSEGGDEKLFF.

CDR3 amino acids: CASSSPVGEQFF. CDR3 DNA sequence: TGTGCCAGCAGCTCTCCGGTCGGTGAGCAGTTCTTC. V gene TRBV7-9 combines with J gene TRBJ2-1; D gene ambiguous. V was clipped by 4 bases and J by 9 bases, with 10 bases between them. This CDR3 comprises 12 residues. Per the germline V gene, CDR1 is SEHNR and CDR2 is FQNEAQ (reference sequence).

V is TRBV7-9 and J is TRBJ2-2, with D hard to call. The CDR3 sequence is 15 residues long. Trimming shortened V by 3 bases and J by 4 bases, and 12 bases separated the two germline ends. Germline V gene sequence: CDR1 SEHNR, CDR2 FQNEAQ (reference sequence). The CDR3 nucleotides read TGTGCCAGCAGCTTGAGGAGAGTTTTCACCGGGGAGCTGTTTTTT. Protein sequence: CASSLRRVFTGELFF.